These T cell receptor beta chains were read from a single sample in a study of CD8 T cells in Susac syndrome. TCRdb analysed the immunoSEQ multiplex PCR reads with MiXCR anew, one entry per CDR3 protein. The table has over 120,000 distinct CDR3 sequences, roughly 94% seen once. Input material: CD4+ T cells from PBMCs. Receptors originate from a human donor in good health. Both conserved end residues are part of each CDR3. A D gene is named only where the DNA matches it firmly. Size tells how often a clone was seen (once, few, many) or the class of an expanded clone, and some rows leave it out.

d_call	clone_size	v_call	j_call	cdr3_nt	cdr3_aa
.	.	TRBV6-1	TRBJ1-5	TGTGCCAGCAGTACTAAAACCCCTCAGCCCCAGCATTTT	CASSTKTPQPQHF
.	.	TRBV29-1	TRBJ1-2	TGCAGCGTTTCCAGGGTTAGCTATGGCTACACCTTC	CSVSRVSYGYTF
.	.	TRBV7-9	TRBJ1-4	TGTGCCAGCAGCTTACCCCAGGGAGCAACTAATGAAAAACTGTTTTTT	CASSLPQGATNEKLFF
TRBD2	.	TRBV10-3	TRBJ2-7	TGTGCCATCGCGACTAGCGGGAGACCCTACGAGCAGTACTTC	CAIATSGRPYEQYF
.	once	TRBV11-1	TRBJ2-5	TGTGCCAGCGGGAAGAGCCAAGAGACCCAGTACTTC	CASGKSQETQYF
.	.	TRBV12-3/TRBV12-4	TRBJ2-7	TGTGCCAGCAGTCCAAGGACCGCGACCTACGAGCAGTACTTC	CASSPRTATYEQYF
.	.	TRBV7-9	TRBJ1-2	TGTGCCAGCAGCTTGGCAGGGGATTCGGTTGGCTACACCTTC	CASSLAGDSVGYTF
.	.	TRBV3-1	TRBJ2-7	TGTGCCAGCAGCCAAATGCGGGCGGGTTACGAGCAGTACTTC	CASSQMRAGYEQYF
.	.	TRBV24-1	TRBJ2-7	TGTGCCACCAGTGATTTGGGGTACGAGCAGTACTTC	CATSDLGYEQYF
.	.	TRBV7-6	TRBJ2-3	TGTGCCAGCAGCTTGACACCGGCTAGCACAGATACGCAGTATTTT	CASSLTPASTDTQYF
.	.	TRBV20-1	TRBJ2-7	TGCAGTGCTAGAGGGGGCACCTACGAGCAGTACTTC	CSARGGTYEQYF
.	.	TRBV3-1	TRBJ2-7	TGTGCCAGCAGCCGGCCTGGGACTGACGAGCAGTACTTC	CASSRPGTDEQYF
.	.	TRBV29-1	TRBJ2-2	TGCAGCGTAGTAACCGGGACCCAGAACACCGGGGAGCTGTTTTTT	CSVVTGTQNTGELFF
TRBD1	.	TRBV9	TRBJ2-5	TGTGCCAGCAGCCGGACAGGCCACCAAGAGACCCAGTACTTC	CASSRTGHQETQYF
.	.	TRBV28	TRBJ2-5	TGTGCCAGCAGTACATATGCTGGGGAGACCCAGTACTTC	CASSTYAGETQYF
.	.	TRBV15	TRBJ1-1	TGTGCCACCAGCAGAGACCCAAGGAACACTGAAGCTTTCTTT	CATSRDPRNTEAFF
TRBD2	once	TRBV2	TRBJ2-1	TGTGCCAGCAGGGGGACTAGCCCTATCACCAATGAGCAGTTCTTC	CASRGTSPITNEQFF
TRBD2	.	TRBV9	TRBJ2-7	TGTGCCAGCAGCGTAGGGAGGCGGGAGCACTACGAGCAGTACTTC	CASSVGRREHYEQYF
.	.	TRBV6-6	TRBJ1-6	TGTGCCAGCAACCCCACCGGACTTAGTGGTTCACCCCTCCACTTT	CASNPTGLSGSPLHF
TRBD2	.	TRBV20-1	TRBJ2-1	TGCAGTGCTAGGACTAGCGGGAGTCGATTCAATGAGCAGTTCTTC	CSARTSGSRFNEQFF
TRBD1	.	TRBV5-4	TRBJ1-1	TGTGCCAGCAGACCCGGGACAGGGAACCCGATGAACACTGAAGCTTTCTTT	CASRPGTGNPMNTEAFF
.	.	TRBV6-1	TRBJ2-3	TGTGCCAGCAGTGAACGTCGGTCCTTCCCATTTTTCACAGATACGCAGTATTTT	CASSERRSFPFFTDTQYF